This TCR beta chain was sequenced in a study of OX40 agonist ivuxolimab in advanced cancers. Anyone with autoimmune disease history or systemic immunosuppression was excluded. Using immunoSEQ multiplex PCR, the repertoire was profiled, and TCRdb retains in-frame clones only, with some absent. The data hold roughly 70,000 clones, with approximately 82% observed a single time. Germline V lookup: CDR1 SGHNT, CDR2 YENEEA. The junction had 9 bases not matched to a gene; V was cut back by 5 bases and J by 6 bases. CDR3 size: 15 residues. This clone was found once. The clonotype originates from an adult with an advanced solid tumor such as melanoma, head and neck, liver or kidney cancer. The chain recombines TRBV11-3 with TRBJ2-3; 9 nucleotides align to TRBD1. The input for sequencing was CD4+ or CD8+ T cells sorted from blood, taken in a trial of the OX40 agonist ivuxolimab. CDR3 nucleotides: TGTGCCAGCAGCCCAGGGGGACAGGGCGGCGATACGCAGTATTTT. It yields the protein CASSPGGQGGDTQYF.